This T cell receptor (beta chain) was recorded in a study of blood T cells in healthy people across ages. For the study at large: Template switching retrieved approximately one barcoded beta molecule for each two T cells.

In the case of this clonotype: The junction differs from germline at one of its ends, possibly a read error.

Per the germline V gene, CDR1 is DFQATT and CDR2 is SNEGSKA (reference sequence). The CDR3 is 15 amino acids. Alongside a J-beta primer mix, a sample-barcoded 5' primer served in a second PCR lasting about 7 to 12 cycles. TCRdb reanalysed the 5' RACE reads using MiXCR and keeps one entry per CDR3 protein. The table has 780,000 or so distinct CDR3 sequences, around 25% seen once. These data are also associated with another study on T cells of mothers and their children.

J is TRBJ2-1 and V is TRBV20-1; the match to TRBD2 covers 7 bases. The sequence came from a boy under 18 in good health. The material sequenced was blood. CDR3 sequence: CSAPGTIRVGGEQFF. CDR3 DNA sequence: TGCAGTGCTCCCGGGACTATCAGGGTTGGAGGTGAGCAGTTCTTT.